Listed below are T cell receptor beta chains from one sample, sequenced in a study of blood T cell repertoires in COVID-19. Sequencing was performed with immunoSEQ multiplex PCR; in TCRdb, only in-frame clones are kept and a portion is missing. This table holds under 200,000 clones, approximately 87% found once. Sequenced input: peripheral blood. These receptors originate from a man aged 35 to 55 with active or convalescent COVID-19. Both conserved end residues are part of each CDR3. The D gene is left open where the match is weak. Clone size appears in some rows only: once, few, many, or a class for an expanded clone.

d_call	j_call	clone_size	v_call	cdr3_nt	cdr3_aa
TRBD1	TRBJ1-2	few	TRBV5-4	TGTGCCAGCAGACTGGACAGGCACTATGGCTACACCTTC	CASRLDRHYGYTF
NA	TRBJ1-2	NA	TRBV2	TGTGCCAGCAGTGGGAAGGGGCCACTCTATGGCTACACCTTC	CASSGKGPLYGYTF
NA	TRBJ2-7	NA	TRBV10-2	TGCGCCAGCAGTGTCAGCAGGGGCGCGTCCTACGAGCAGTACTTC	CASSVSRGASYEQYF
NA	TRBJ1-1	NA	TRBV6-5	TGTGCCAGCAGTCGGGTGGTGAGGGCGAACACTGAAGCTTTCTTT	CASSRVVRANTEAFF
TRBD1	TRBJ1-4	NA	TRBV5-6	TGTGCCAGCAGCTTGGGGCCAGGGGGCGGCAATGAAAAACTGTTTTTT	CASSLGPGGGNEKLFF
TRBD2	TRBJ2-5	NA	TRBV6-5	TGTGCCAGCAGTAGCGGGGGGAACCAAGAGACCCAGTACTTC	CASSSGGNQETQYF
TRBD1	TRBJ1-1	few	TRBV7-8	TGTGCCAGCAGCTTAGCGATCCGGAGACAGGGGCTGAACACTGAAGCTTTCTTT	CASSLAIRRQGLNTEAFF
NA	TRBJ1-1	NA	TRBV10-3	TGTGCTGCCCAGGCCGGGCAGGGCACCGAAGCTTTCTTT	CAAQAGQGTEAFF
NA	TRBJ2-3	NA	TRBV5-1	TGCGCCAGCAGCTTGGGAATGAGGGTCGATACGCAGTATTTT	CASSLGMRVDTQYF
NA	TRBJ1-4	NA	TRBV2	TGTGCCAGCGGTCGTCTTGACAGGACTAATGAAAAACTGTTTTTT	CASGRLDRTNEKLFF
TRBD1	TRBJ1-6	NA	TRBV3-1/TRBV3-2	TGTGCCAGCAGCCACGGACAGGTCTCCTATAATTCACCCCTCCACTTT	CASSHGQVSYNSPLHF
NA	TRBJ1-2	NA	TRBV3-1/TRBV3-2	TGTGCCAGCAGCGCGCCCTTGGGCAGGGCTGGCTACACCTTC	CASSAPLGRAGYTF
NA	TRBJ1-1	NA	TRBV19	TGTGCCAGTAGTATAGAAAGCAGGGTGAACACTGAAGCTTTCTTT	CASSIESRVNTEAFF
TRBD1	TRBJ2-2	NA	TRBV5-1	TGCGCCAGCAGCTGGGGGGACAGGGTCACCGGGGAGCTGTTTTTT	CASSWGDRVTGELFF
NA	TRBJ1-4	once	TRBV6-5	TGTGCCAGCATGGCGGGGGGCACTAATGAAAAACTGTTTTTT	CASMAGGTNEKLFF
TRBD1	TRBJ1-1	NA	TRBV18	TGTGCCAGCTCAATGATGCTGGACAGGGAGAACACTGAAGCTTTCTTT	CASSMMLDRENTEAFF